The 25 T cell receptor beta chains presented below share a single source sample, sequenced in a study of T-cell memory formation after mild COVID-19. TCRdb called the 5' RACE reads again in MiXCR, with one record for every CDR3 protein. The repertoire holds 560,000 or so distinct CDR3 sequences, 15% to 20% seen once, with around 7.8% in the top ten. The specimen sequenced was PBMCs or a T cell subset sorted from them (not recorded which). These receptors all come from an adult woman who had mild COVID-19 (a few samples of this study predate the infection). Cell type and time point are not known.

The chain is built from TRBV25-1 and TRBJ1-1; the D gene is possibly TRBD1 (6 bases). From germline, CDR1 is MGHDK and CDR2 SYGVNS. The CDR3 is 11 amino acids. V was pared by 8 bases and J by 8 bases, with 12 bases between. CDR3 nucleotide sequence: TGTGCCAGCGGGGGCGGGGCAGAAGCTTTCTTT. It translates to CASGGGAEAFF.

V is TRBV19 and J is TRBJ2-7; D uncertain. The V and J ends lost 5 bases and 0 bases respectively, with 11 bases between them. Germline V gene data show CDR1 as LNHDA and CDR2 as SQIVND (reference sequence). The CDR3 is 14 amino acids. CDR3 sequence: CASSPGSLSYEQYF. In DNA form, the CDR3 reads TGTGCCAGTAGTCCCGGGTCTCTCTCCTACGAGCAGTACTTC. Combining the CDR3 with reference TRBV19 and TRBJ2-7 gives the whole variable domain DGGITQSPKYLFRKEGQNVTLSCEQNLNHDAMYWYRQDPGQGLRLIYYSQIVNDFQKGDIAEGYSVSREKKESFPLTVTSAQKNPTAFYLCASSPGSLSYEQYFGPGTRLTVT.

The chain recombines TRBV18 with TRBJ2-1, with D unclear. Germline V gene data show CDR1 as KGHSH and CDR2 as LQKENI. The V and J ends lost 0 bases and 6 bases respectively, with 6 bases between them. The CDR3 runs to 13 residues. DNA of the CDR3: TGTGCCAGCTCACCACCGGGTTTCAATGAGCAGTTCTTC. It specifies CASSPPGFNEQFF.

The sample holds a few counts of this clonotype. J is TRBJ1-2 and V is TRBV5-6; the match to TRBD1 covers 11 bases. Germline CDR1 is SGHDT and CDR2 is YYEEEE. The J segment lost 8 bases and the V segment lost 2 bases, leaving 5 bases of the junction unmatched. This CDR3 is 14 amino acids long. The CDR3 nucleotides are TGTGCCAGCAGCTTTGGGGACAGGGGGTCGGGCTACACCTTC. Its translation is CASSFGDRGSGYTF.

Written as DNA, the CDR3 is TGCAGCGTTGACGGGGGGGCCTCGACCCAGTACTTC. Its translation: CSVDGGASTQYF. The chain links TRBV29-1 to TRBJ2-5, with TRBD2 matching 8 bases. The germline V gene encodes CDR1 SQVTM and CDR2 ANQGSEA. CDR3 length: 12 residues. V gave up 3 bases and J gave up 7 bases; unmatched junction bases: 4.

The rearrangement uses TRBV6-1 and TRBJ1-1; TRBD1 aligns across 9 bases. The CDR3 covers 16 residues. After removal of 2 bases from V and 1 base from J, the junction contained 5 bases not matched to a gene. Germline loops: CDR1 MNHNS, CDR2 SASEGT. The CDR3 loop is CASSEPDRGTNTEAFF. The CDR3 bases are TGTGCCAGCAGTGAACCGGACAGGGGTACGAACACTGAAGCTTTCTTT.

In this sample, this clonotype turned up a few times. V is TRBV5-1 and J is TRBJ2-5, with 11 nucleotides matching TRBD1. Trimming cost V 4 bases and J 1 base; bases outside gene matches: 6. Germline CDR1 reads SGHRS; CDR2 reads YFSETQ. The CDR3 is 16 amino acids. The CDR3 spells CASSQPGTGGQETQYF. CDR3 DNA sequence: TGCGCCAGCAGCCAGCCGGGGACAGGGGGCCAAGAGACCCAGTACTTC.

This chain joins TRBV18 and TRBJ2-2; no clear D. CDR1 and CDR2 from the germline V gene are KGHSH and LQKENI. The CDR3 loop spans 16 amino acids. V lost 0 bases and J 0 bases, leaving 8 bases between the germline ends. The CDR3: CASSPPHRTNTGELFF. In DNA form, the CDR3 reads TGTGCCAGCTCACCACCACATAGAACGAACACCGGGGAGCTGTTTTTT.

This clonotype was counted many times. The genes are TRBV7-9 and TRBJ2-3; no firm D call. Germline-derived CDR1 and CDR2 are SEHNR and FQNEAQ (reference sequence). There are 13 residues in the CDR3. Trimming took 4 bases from V and 6 from J, leaving 11 bases between them. The CDR3 DNA follows: TGTGCCAGCAGCTCCCAGCGAGCTGATACGCAGTATTTT. Its protein is CASSSQRADTQYF.

This sequence joins TRBV4-3 and TRBJ2-3; 9 nucleotides agree with TRBD2. Per germline, CDR1 LGHNA and CDR2 YSLEER. The CDR3 totals 17 residues. The junction had 9 bases not matched to a gene; V was cut back by 0 bases and J by 5 bases. CDR3 loop: CASSQDSWREGIDTQYF. The CDR3 nucleotides are TGCGCCAGCAGCCAAGATAGTTGGCGGGAGGGCATAGATACGCAGTATTTT.

About this clonotype itself: The junction differs from germline at one of its ends, possibly a read error. The chain recombines TRBV4-1 with TRBJ1-2; no firm D call. This CDR3 spans 14 amino acids. Germline V lookup: CDR1 MGHRA, CDR2 YSYEKL. The CDR3 spells CPSSQEMENYGYTF. The CDR3, as DNA: TGCCCCAGCAGCCAAGAAATGGAGAACTATGGCTACACCTTC.

The CDR3 DNA is TGTGCCAGCAGTGGGAACAGGGGAGAGACCCAGTACTTC. Translation: CASSGNRGETQYF. The genes are TRBV2 and TRBJ2-5; TRBD1 agrees at 7 bases. The ends lost 4 bases at V and 4 bases at J; junction bases unmatched: 3. Looked up from germline, CDR1 is SNHLY and CDR2 is FYNNEI. The CDR3 is made up of 13 amino acids.

This clonotype turned up a few times. The V gene is TRBV9, the J gene TRBJ1-2; D unresolved. V lost 0 bases and J lost 4, with 4 bases in between. CDR1 is SGDLS, CDR2 YYNGEE, per germline. This CDR3 region has 12 residues. Here the CDR3 reads CASSVGLYGYTF. The CDR3 DNA sequence: TGTGCCAGCAGCGTAGGGCTCTATGGCTACACCTTC.

J is TRBJ2-5 and V is TRBV4-1; D is unresolved. Per the germline V gene, CDR1 is MGHRA and CDR2 is YSYEKL. The CDR3 has 13 residues. V gave up 1 base and J gave up 7 bases, with 10 bases separating them. DNA for the CDR3: TGCGCCAGCAGCCAAGGGGTTTCGGGGACCCAGTACTTC. Translating it yields CASSQGVSGTQYF.

This clonotype was detected only a few times. This chain uses TRBV7-9 with TRBJ2-7, with D perhaps assigned TRBD1 or TRBD2 (6 bases each). The CDR3 consists of 14 residues. Germline V gene data show CDR1 as SEHNR and CDR2 as FQNEAQ (reference sequence). V lost 1 base and J 6 bases, leaving 13 bases between the germline ends. CDR3 sequence reads: CASSLEGEAAEQYF. Here the CDR3 DNA reads TGTGCCAGCAGCTTAGAGGGGGAGGCGGCCGAGCAGTACTTC.

This clonotype was counted only a few times. The chain employs TRBV10-3 and TRBJ2-5, with 12 bases fitting TRBD1. After removal of 3 bases from V and 5 bases from J, the junction contained 13 bases not matched to a gene. Per germline, CDR1 ENHRY and CDR2 SYGVKD. The CDR3 contains 18 residues. Here the CDR3 DNA reads TGTGCCATCAGTGAAAAGGAGGGGACAGGGGGCCTGCGGGAGACCCAGTACTTC. Translation: CAISEKEGTGGLRETQYF.

This clonotype was detected a few times. The V and J genes are TRBV7-2 and TRBJ2-1, with D perhaps assigned TRBD1 or TRBD2 (5 bases each). Germline CDR1 is SGHTA and CDR2 is FQGNSA. The CDR3 consists of 13 residues. V was cut by 1 base and J by 8 bases, with 9 bases left in between. CDR3: CASSLVGDHEQFF. Here the CDR3 DNA reads TGTGCCAGCAGCTTAGTCGGGGACCATGAGCAGTTCTTC.

This rearrangement joins TRBV12-3 or TRBV12-4 to TRBJ2-3; 14 bases fit TRBD2. The CDR3 length is 16 residues. The J segment lost 6 bases and the V segment lost 6 bases, leaving 8 bases of the junction unmatched. The CDR3 nucleotides read TGTGCCAGCAGCTGGGGACTAGCGGGAGAGGGCGATACGCAGTATTTT. It translates to CASSWGLAGEGDTQYF.

The V call is TRBV7-9, the J call TRBJ1-2, with 8 nucleotides matching TRBD1. V was pared by 3 bases and J by 6 bases, with 6 bases of the junction left unmatched. Germline values: CDR1 SEHNR, CDR2 FQNEAQ (reference sequence). This CDR3 spans 14 amino acids. CDR3 amino acids: CASSLPGGANGYTF. CDR3 DNA: TGTGCCAGCAGCTTGCCAGGGGGCGCGAATGGCTACACCTTC.

This clonotype was picked up a small number of times. V gene TRBV7-2 combines with J gene TRBJ2-2; D is unclear. The germline CDR1 and CDR2 sequences are SGHTA and FQGNSA. With 2 bases removed from V and 7 bases from J, the gap between germline ends came to 8 bases. This CDR3 has 13 residues. The CDR3: CASSLTLLGELFF. The CDR3 region has the DNA TGTGCCAGCAGCTTAACCCTACTCGGGGAGCTGTTTTTT.

This clonotype was seen a few times. The chain uses TRBV25-1 and TRBJ2-3; D not certain. The CDR3 has 13 amino acids. Germline loops: CDR1 MGHDK, CDR2 SYGVNS. V dropped 3 bases and J dropped 2 bases, with 6 bases sitting between them. For the CDR3, the DNA is TGTGCCAGCAGTGAGCCTAACACAGATACGCAGTATTTT. Translation: CASSEPNTDTQYF.

Many counts were recorded for this clonotype. The chain recombines TRBV7-2 with TRBJ2-2, with D possibly matching TRBD2 (6 bases). CDR1 is SGHTA and CDR2 is FQGNSA in the germline V gene. CDR3 size: 13 residues. Trimming removed 7 bases at V and 10 bases at J, with 16 bases between. CDR3: CASKAFGGEELFF. CDR3 sequence (DNA): TGTGCCAGCAAGGCGTTCGGAGGGGAGGAGCTGTTTTTT.

V gene TRBV19 combines with J gene TRBJ2-7; 7 bases are shared with TRBD1. The CDR3 sequence is 13 residues long. CDR1 is LNHDA and CDR2 is SQIVND in the germline V gene (reference sequence). The trim removed 9 bases at V and 3 bases at J, leaving 8 bases unmatched. CDR3: CASGQELYYEQYF. CDR3 coding DNA: TGTGCCAGCGGACAGGAACTTTACTACGAGCAGTACTTC.

This clonotype has a handful of counts. This chain joins TRBV25-1 and TRBJ1-1; a possible D gene is TRBD1 (5 bases). The CDR3 is made up of 14 amino acids. Germline CDR1 reads MGHDK; CDR2 reads SYGVNS. Trimming left V 8 bases short and J 1 base short, with 14 bases between. The CDR3: CASALQGWNTEAFF. The CDR3 DNA is TGTGCCAGCGCCCTTCAGGGCTGGAACACTGAAGCTTTCTTT. The variable domain in full, completed from reference TRBV25-1 and TRBJ1-1, reads EADIYQTPRYLVIGTGKKITLECSQTMGHDKMYWYQQDPGMELHLIHYSYGVNSTEKGDLSSESTVSRIRTEHFPLTLESARPSHTSQYLCASALQGWNTEAFFGQGTRLTVV.

The table lists this clonotype with a few counts. This sequence joins TRBV5-6 and TRBJ1-2; TRBD1 matches at 10 bases. Germline trimming cut 0 bases from V and 3 bases from J; bases unmatched to any gene: 2. The CDR3 sequence is 15 residues long. In germline, CDR1 is SGHDT, CDR2 YYEEEE. CDR3 amino acids: CASSLGQGAHYGYTF. CDR3 DNA: TGTGCCAGCAGCTTGGGACAGGGGGCTCACTATGGCTACACCTTC.